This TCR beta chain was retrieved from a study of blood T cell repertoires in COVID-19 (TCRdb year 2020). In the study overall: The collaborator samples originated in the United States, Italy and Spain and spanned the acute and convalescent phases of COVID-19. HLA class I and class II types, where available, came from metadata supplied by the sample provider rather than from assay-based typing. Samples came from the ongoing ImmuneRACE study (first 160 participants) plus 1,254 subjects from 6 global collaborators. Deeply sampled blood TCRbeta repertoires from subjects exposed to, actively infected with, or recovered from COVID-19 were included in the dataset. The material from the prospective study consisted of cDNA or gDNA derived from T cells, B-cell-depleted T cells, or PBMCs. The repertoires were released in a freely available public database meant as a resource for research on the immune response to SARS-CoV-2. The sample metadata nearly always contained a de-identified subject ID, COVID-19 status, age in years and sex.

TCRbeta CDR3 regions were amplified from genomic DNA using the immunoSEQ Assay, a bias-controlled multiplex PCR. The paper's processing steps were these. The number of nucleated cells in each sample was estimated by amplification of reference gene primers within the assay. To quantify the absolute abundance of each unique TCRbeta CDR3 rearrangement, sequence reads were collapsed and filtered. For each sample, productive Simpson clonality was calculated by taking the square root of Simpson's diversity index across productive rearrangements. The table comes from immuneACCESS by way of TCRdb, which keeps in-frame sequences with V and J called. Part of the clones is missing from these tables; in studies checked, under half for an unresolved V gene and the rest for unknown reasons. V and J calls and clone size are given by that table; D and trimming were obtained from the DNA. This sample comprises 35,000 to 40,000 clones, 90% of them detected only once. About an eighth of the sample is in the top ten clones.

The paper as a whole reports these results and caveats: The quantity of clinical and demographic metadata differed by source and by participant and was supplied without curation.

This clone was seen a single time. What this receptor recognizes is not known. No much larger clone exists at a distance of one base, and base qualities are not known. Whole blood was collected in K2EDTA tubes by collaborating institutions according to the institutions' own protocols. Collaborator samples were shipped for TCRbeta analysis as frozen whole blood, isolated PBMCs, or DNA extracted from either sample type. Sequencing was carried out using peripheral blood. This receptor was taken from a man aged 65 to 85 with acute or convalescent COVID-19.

The nucleotides read TGTGCCAGCTCATTTGAACAGGGACCTTACGAGCAGTACTTC. Its translation is CASSFEQGPYEQYF. The chain joins TRBV18 to TRBJ2-7; TRBD1 might be the D gene, on 6 matching bases. V and J are truncated by 5 bases and 4 bases respectively, leaving an intervening sequence of 15 bases. The germline V gene encodes CDR1 KGHSH and CDR2 LQKENI. The CDR3 sequence holds 14 residues, the cysteine and phenylalanine included. Here the CDR3 DNA is all that survives: 42 bases in frame from base 1. The reference TRBV18 and TRBJ2-7 proteins fill in what lies around the CDR3, so the full variable domain reads NAGVMQNPRHLVRRRGQEARLRCSPMKGHSHVYWYRQLPEEGLKFMVYLQKENIIDESGMPKERFSAEFPKEGPSILRIQQVVRGDSAAYFCASSFEQGPYEQYFGPGTRLTVT.